This TCR beta chain was identified in a study of T-cell reconstitution after alpha-beta-depleted transplantation in children. Unique molecular identifiers featured in how the TCRbeta library was prepared. TCRdb processed the PCR reads anew with MiXCR; each CDR3 protein has one entry. Altogether 300,000 to 350,000 distinct CDR3 sequences are present, around 20% being singletons, with the ten largest covering 9.5% to 13%. There are 16 residues in the CDR3. The V segment lost 2 bases and the J segment 9 bases; nucleotides outside the gene matches: 9. Germline CDR1 reads MDHEN; CDR2 reads SYDVKM. The sample was PBMCs, mostly from graft donor cells, taken 180 days after TCRalphabeta/CD19-depleted stem cell transplant. This clonotype was obtained from a male patient younger than 18 who had a stem cell transplant for acute lymphoblastic leukemia, so the T cells may come from the graft donor. The chain uses TRBV28 and TRBJ2-4, with 11 bases identical to TRBD1. CDR3 in amino acids: CASSLLGTGGGGIQYF. Written as DNA, the CDR3 is TGTGCCAGCAGTTTACTGGGGACAGGGGGGGGGGGCATTCAGTACTTC.